This TCR beta chain originates from a study of blood T cell repertoires in COVID-19. Study-level information: From the United States, Italy and Spain came samples of acute and convalescent COVID-19. From T cells, B-cell-depleted T cells, or PBMCs came the material, which was cDNA or gDNA.

In the original processing: For nucleated cells, counts were estimated from reference gene primer amplification. Libraries were prepared by immunoSEQ multiplex PCR; TCRdb keeps only in-frame clonotypes and omits some of them. The DNA was the basis for D and trimming; V, J and clone size are from that table. The sample lists under 250,000 clones; roughly nine tenths were seen once. V was shortened by 0 bases and J by 1 base, with 12 bases between the two germline ends. Per the germline V gene, CDR1 is SGHTA and CDR2 is FQGNSA. The CDR3 covers 16 residues. During active infection, Seattle patients enrolled and were then monitored through disease.

The clonotype was recovered from a man in his sixties with COVID-19, enrolled during active disease. The sequenced material came from peripheral blood. The rearrangement joins TRBV7-2 to TRBJ2-5; D is ambiguous. Here the CDR3 reads CASSLAGVTVQETQYF. The CDR3 nucleotides read TGTGCCAGCAGCTTAGCCGGCGTTACAGTCCAAGAGACCCAGTACTTC.